These T cell receptor beta chains were read from a single sample in a study of vaccination effects on CD4 cells after COVID-19. Generated by immunoSEQ multiplex PCR, the TCRdb table keeps only in-frame clones and is missing some. This sample has tens of thousands of clones, with roughly 81% found just once. For these receptors, no antigen is known. The sample consisted of CD4+ T cells from PBMCs cultured with HCoV-229E spike peptides, taken before COVID-19 vaccination. These receptors were taken from a human donor who received a COVID-19 vaccine. The CDR3 runs from the conserved cysteine through the conserved F or W. Fields, in order: CDR3 protein, J gene, V gene.

CASSSGPADYNEQFF | TRBJ2-1 | TRBV7-3
CASSLGPTGATGELFF | TRBJ2-2 | TRBV5-1
CSVQSREGYGYTF | TRBJ1-2 | TRBV29-1
CASSVGTGYGYTF | TRBJ1-2 | TRBV18
CASSRQGNTGELFF | TRBJ2-2 | TRBV2
CASSAPGDMNTEAFF | TRBJ1-1 | TRBV5-4
CATSWGGATEAFF | TRBJ1-1 | TRBV15
CASSYSKLAGPGELFF | TRBJ2-2 | TRBV6-5
CASSHGQPVF | TRBJ1-2 | TRBV4-1
CASRPGRSSGANVLTF | TRBJ2-6 | TRBV7-2
CASTSDANTEAFF | TRBJ1-1 | TRBV2
CASSQVGQPQHF | TRBJ1-5 | TRBV3-1/TRBV3-2
CASRIQRGVGETQYF | TRBJ2-5 | TRBV5-1
CASSFQGDQPQHF | TRBJ1-5 | TRBV5-5
CASSLSGNYGYTF | TRBJ1-2 | TRBV5-1
CASSYLRTGGGETQYF | TRBJ2-5 | TRBV6-5
CASSSLLGQAGGYTF | TRBJ1-2 | TRBV6-5
CASSGRTSMADEQFF | TRBJ2-1 | TRBV9
CASSLARDQPQHF | TRBJ1-5 | TRBV7-3
CASSPPGAPGNTIYF | TRBJ1-3 | TRBV18
CASSLGRGDTQYF | TRBJ2-3 | TRBV28
CASSLARYWGEDTDTQYF | TRBJ2-3 | TRBV7-9
CASSVEGEQFF | TRBJ2-1 | TRBV9
CASSVPSGANVLTF | TRBJ2-6 | TRBV9
CASSLEEGRDGNTIYF | TRBJ1-3 | TRBV27
CASSTRTGSSYNEQFF | TRBJ2-1 | TRBV6-6
CASSRGQGNTEAFF | TRBJ1-1 | TRBV3-1/TRBV3-2
CVSRRLGSYNEQFF | TRBJ2-1 | TRBV6-5
CASSQQTGRSGTDTQYF | TRBJ2-3 | TRBV4-1
CASANHRAGELFF | TRBJ2-2 | TRBV6-5
CASSERVGGPDTQYF | TRBJ2-3 | TRBV6-1
CASSQDPHSKNIQYF | TRBJ2-4 | TRBV4-1
CASRPTQAGGTEAFF | TRBJ1-1 | TRBV6-5
CASHSGMNTEAFF | TRBJ1-1 | TRBV6-5
CASSLVPAKETQYF | TRBJ2-5 | TRBV5-1
CASRIFYSRLTDTQYF | TRBJ2-3 | TRBV7-9
CASSERVGQSGTYGYTF | TRBJ1-2 | TRBV6-1
CASSTRTPFGYTF | TRBJ1-2 | TRBV7-2
CASSRGQGDGNTIYF | TRBJ1-3 | TRBV6-6
CASSYGQANTEAFF | TRBJ1-1 | TRBV6-5
CASSPKTVLSEAFF | TRBJ1-1 | TRBV18
CASSANPGGSGTEAFF | TRBJ1-1 | TRBV9
CASSSTGAGGNTIYF | TRBJ1-3 | TRBV5-4
CASSVPVQTGELFF | TRBJ2-2 | TRBV9
CASSPGTSGGAFTGELFF | TRBJ2-2 | TRBV5-6
CASSVTSDPDTQYF | TRBJ2-3 | TRBV9